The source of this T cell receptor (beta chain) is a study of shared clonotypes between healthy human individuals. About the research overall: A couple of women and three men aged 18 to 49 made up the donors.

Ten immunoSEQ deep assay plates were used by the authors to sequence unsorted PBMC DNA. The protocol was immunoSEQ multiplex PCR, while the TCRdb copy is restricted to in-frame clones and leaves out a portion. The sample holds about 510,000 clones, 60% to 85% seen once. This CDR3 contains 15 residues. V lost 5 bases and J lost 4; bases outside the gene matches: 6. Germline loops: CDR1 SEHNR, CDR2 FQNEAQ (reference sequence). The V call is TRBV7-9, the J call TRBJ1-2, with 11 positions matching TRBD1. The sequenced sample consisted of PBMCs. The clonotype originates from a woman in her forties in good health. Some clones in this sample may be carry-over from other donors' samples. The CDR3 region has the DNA TGTGCCAGCAGCCCGGACAGGGGGCCGGCCTATGGCTACACCTTC. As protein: CASSPDRGPAYGYTF.